This T cell receptor beta chain came from a study of blood T cells in healthy people across ages. Study-level background: Template switching caught about one barcoded beta molecule for each two T cells.

For this clonotype: Its antigen is unidentified.

A sample-barcoded 5' primer and a J-beta primer mix were used in a second PCR of roughly 6 to 12 cycles. One entry per CDR3 protein results from TCRdb running MiXCR on the 5' RACE reads. The profile covers 250,000 to 300,000 distinct CDR3 sequences, with roughly 26% appearing a single time and approximately 28% taken by the ten largest. The study's findings and limits: Donor CMV status was unknown, possibly confounding expanded clonotype changes. A strong correlation between TCR beta diversity and naive T cell percentage was seen. In older individuals, TCR beta diversity per million T cells was lower, falling roughly linearly with age.

V shed 4 bases and J 1 base; nucleotides not matched to a gene: 3. CDR3 length: 14 amino acids. In germline, CDR1 is MDHEN, CDR2 SYDVKM. V usage is TRBV28 and J usage is TRBJ2-5; 7 nucleotides align to TRBD1. The source material was blood. The source is a woman between 65 and 79 years old in good health. CDR3 DNA sequence: TGTGCCAGCAGTTGGGGGACAGTCCAAGAGACCCAGTACTTC. This translates into CASSWGTVQETQYF.